This T cell receptor beta chain was identified in a study of T cells in Graves' hyperthyroidism and ophthalmopathy. Findings and limits, study-wide: Most clonotypes expanded in thyroid above 0.001 were likewise present in blood.

This clonotype was detected ten times or more. Its matching antigen is unknown. What was amplified from RNA transcripts were TCR beta CDR3 regions. The HTBI set primed first-round TCR CDR3 RT-PCR. Each CDR3 protein is one row after TCRdb ran MiXCR on the multiplex PCR reads. This table has about 380,000 distinct CDR3 sequences, around 18% appearing once. V dropped 6 bases and J dropped 6 bases, with 19 bases sitting between them. CDR3 size: 14 residues. The V gene's germline CDR1 is DFQATT and CDR2 SNEGSKA (reference sequence). This receptor was identified in a man younger than 30 with Graves' ophthalmopathy. The sample consisted of blood. The chain combines TRBV20-1 with TRBJ2-3, with TRBD2 as a possible D gene (6 bases). CDR3 sequence reads: CSAKPGGGRDTQYF. CDR3 sequence (DNA): TGCAGTGCGAAGCCCGGGGGAGGTCGGGATACGCAGTATTTT.